This T cell receptor beta chain was recovered during a study of blood T cell repertoires in COVID-19. Looking at the study overall: Whether acute or convalescent, the COVID-19 samples came from the United States, Italy and Spain. The cDNA or gDNA used as material had been derived from T cells, B-cell-depleted T cells, or PBMCs.

At least ten counts were recorded for this clone. Original analysis: Cell counts per sample came from amplifying reference gene primers. Libraries were prepared by immunoSEQ multiplex PCR; TCRdb keeps only in-frame clonotypes and omits some of them. V and J calls and clone size are those listed in that table; D and trimming were worked out from the DNA. The sample carries approximately 140,000 clones, around 80% recorded once. V was trimmed by 1 base and J by 0 bases, leaving 12 bases between them. The CDR3 sequence is 16 residues long. Germline values: CDR1 SGHVS, CDR2 FNYEAQ. This TCR was recovered from a man between 60 and 70 years old with active or convalescent COVID-19. V and J are TRBV7-6 and TRBJ1-1; D is perhaps TRBD1 (6 bases). Sequenced: peripheral blood. CDR3 in amino acids: CASSLGTENLNTEAFF. The CDR3 DNA reads TGTGCCAGCAGCTTAGGGACAGAGAATCTGAACACTGAAGCTTTCTTT.